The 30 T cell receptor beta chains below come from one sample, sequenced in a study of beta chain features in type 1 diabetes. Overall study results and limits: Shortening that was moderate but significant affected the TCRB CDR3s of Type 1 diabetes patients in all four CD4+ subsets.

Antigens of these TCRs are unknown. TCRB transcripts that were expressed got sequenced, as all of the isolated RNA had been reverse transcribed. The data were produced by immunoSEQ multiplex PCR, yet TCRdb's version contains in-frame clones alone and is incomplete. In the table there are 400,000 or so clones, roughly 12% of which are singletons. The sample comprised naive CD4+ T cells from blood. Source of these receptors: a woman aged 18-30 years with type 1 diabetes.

This CDR3 is CASSLPGGGEKLFF. CDR3 nucleotide sequence: TGTGCCAGCAGTCTTCCCGGGGGAGGTGAAAAACTGTTTTTT. The rearrangement uses TRBV25-1 and TRBJ1-4; weak D call: TRBD1 (5 bases). CDR1 and CDR2 (germline): MGHDK, SYGVNS. Trimming took 5 bases from V and 7 from J, leaving 14 bases between them. The length of the CDR3 is 14 residues.

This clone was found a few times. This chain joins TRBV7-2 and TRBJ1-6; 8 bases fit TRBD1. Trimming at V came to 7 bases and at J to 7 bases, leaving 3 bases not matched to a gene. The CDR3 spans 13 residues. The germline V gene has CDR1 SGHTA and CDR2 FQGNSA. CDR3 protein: CASNRQGNSPLHF. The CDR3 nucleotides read TGTGCCAGCAACCGACAGGGGAATTCACCCCTCCACTTT.

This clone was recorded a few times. The chain's CDR3 is CASSLGGLARTQYF. The CDR3 DNA follows: TGTGCCAGCAGCTTAGGGGGACTAGCGCGCACCCAGTACTTC. The chain joins TRBV7-9 to TRBJ2-5, with TRBD2 matching over 10 bases. Per the germline V gene, CDR1 is SEHNR and CDR2 is FQNEAQ (reference sequence). The J segment lost 8 bases and the V segment lost 1 base, leaving 4 bases of the junction unmatched. This CDR3 spans 14 amino acids.

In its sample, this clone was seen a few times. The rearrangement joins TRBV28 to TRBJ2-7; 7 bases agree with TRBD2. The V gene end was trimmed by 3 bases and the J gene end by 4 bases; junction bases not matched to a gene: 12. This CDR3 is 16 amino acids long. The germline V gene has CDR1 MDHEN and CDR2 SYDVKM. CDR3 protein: CASSLDGAGVAYEQYF. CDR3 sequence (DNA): TGTGCCAGCAGTTTGGATGGGGCGGGAGTGGCGTACGAGCAGTACTTC.

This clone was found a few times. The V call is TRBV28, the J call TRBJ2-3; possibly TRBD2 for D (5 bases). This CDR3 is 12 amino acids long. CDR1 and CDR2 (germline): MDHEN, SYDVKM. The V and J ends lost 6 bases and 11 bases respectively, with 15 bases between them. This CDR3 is CASSDPGEMQYF. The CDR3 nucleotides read TGTGCCAGCAGCGACCCCGGGGAAATGCAGTATTTT.

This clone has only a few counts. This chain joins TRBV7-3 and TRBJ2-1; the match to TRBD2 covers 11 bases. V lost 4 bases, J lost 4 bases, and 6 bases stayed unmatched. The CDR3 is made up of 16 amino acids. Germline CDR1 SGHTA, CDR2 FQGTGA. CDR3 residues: CASSSGTSGKYNEQFF. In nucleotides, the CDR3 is TGTGCCAGCAGCTCCGGGACTAGCGGAAAGTACAATGAGCAGTTCTTC.

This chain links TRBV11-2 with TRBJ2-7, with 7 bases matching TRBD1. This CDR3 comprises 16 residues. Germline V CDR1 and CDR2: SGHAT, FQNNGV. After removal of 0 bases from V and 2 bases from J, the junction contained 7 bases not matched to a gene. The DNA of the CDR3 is TGTGCCAGCAGCTTAGATGGGTACAGGGGAACCTACGAGCAGTACTTC. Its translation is CASSLDGYRGTYEQYF.

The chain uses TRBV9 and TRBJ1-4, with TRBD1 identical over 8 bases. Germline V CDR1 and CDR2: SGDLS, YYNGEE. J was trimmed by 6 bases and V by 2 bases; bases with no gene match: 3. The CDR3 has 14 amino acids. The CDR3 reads CASSVGQAYEKLFF. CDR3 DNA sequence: TGTGCCAGCAGCGTGGGACAGGCCTATGAAAAACTGTTTTTT. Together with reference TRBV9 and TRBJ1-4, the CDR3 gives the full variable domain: DSGVTQTPKHLITATGQRVTLRCSPRSGDLSVYWYQQSLDQGLQFLIQYYNGEERAKGNILERFSAQQFPDLHSELNLSSLELGDSALYFCASSVGQAYEKLFFGSGTQLSVL.

The CDR3 loop is CASSSQGTLANYGYTF. CDR3 sequence (DNA): TGTGCCAGCAGCTCCCAGGGGACCTTAGCTAACTATGGCTACACCTTC. The chain links TRBV7-2 to TRBJ1-2, with D perhaps matching TRBD1 (6 bases). The germline V and J ends were trimmed by 4 bases and 0 bases, with 15 bases remaining between them. Germline V gives CDR1 SGHTA, CDR2 FQGNSA. The CDR3 sequence is 16 residues long.

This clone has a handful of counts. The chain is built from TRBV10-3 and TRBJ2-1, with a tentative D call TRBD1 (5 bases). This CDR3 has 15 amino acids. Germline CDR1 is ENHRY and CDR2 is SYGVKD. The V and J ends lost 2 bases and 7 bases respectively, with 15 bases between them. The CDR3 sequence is CAISEQGLTTNEQFF. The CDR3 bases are TGTGCCATCAGTGAGCAGGGTTTGACAACTAATGAGCAGTTCTTC.

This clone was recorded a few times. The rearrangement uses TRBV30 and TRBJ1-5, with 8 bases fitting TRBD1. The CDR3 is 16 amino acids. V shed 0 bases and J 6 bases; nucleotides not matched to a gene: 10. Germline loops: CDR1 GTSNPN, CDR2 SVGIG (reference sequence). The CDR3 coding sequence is TGTGCCTGGAGTGTAAGTGGACAGGGTTCGAGTCAGCCCCAGCATTTT. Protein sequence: CAWSVSGQGSSQPQHF.

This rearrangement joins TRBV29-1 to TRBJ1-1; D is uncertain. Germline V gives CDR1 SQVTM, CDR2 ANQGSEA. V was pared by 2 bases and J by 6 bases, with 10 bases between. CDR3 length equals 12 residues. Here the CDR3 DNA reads TGCAGCGTTGAACGAGCCTCCGCTGAAGCTTTCTTT. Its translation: CSVERASAEAFF.

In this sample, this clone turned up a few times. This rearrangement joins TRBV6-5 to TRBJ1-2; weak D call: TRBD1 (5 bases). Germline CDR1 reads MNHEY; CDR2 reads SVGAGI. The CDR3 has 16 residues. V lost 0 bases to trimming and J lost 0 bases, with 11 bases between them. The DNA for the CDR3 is TGTGCCAGCAGTTACTCGATGGGGGGATCTAACTATGGCTACACCTTC. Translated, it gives CASSYSMGGSNYGYTF.

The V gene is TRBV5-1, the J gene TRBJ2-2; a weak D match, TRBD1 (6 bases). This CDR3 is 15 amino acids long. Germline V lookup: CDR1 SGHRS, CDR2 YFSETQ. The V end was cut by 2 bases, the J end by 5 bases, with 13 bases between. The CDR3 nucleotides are TGCGCCAGCAGCTTTAGGCAGGGGAGTACCGGGGAGCTGTTTTTT. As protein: CASSFRQGSTGELFF.

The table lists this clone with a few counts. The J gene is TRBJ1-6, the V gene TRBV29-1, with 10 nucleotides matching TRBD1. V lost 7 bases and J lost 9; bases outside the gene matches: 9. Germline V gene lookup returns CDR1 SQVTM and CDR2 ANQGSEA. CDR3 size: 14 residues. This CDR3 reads CSARGQGKGSPLHF. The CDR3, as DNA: TGCAGCGCCCGGGGACAGGGGAAAGGTTCACCCCTCCACTTT.

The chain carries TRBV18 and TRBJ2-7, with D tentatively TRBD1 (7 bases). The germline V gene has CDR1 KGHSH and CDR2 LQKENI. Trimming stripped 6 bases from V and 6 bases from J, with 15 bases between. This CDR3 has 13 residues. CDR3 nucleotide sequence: TGTGCCAGCTCCCCCCCAGGGGGGACCGAGCAGTACTTC. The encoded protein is CASSPPGGTEQYF.

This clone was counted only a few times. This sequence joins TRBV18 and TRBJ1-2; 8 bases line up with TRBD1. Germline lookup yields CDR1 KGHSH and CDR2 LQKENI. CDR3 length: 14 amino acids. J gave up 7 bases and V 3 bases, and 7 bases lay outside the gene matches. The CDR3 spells CASSPQDRDGGYTF. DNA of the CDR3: TGTGCCAGCTCACCCCAGGACAGGGACGGTGGCTACACCTTC.

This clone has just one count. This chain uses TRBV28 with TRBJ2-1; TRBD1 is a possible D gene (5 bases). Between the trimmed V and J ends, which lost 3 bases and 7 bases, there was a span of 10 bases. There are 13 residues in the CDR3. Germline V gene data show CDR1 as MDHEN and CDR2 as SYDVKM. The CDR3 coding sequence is TGTGCCAGCAGTTTGGGGCTACGTAATGAGCAGTTCTTC. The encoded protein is CASSLGLRNEQFF.

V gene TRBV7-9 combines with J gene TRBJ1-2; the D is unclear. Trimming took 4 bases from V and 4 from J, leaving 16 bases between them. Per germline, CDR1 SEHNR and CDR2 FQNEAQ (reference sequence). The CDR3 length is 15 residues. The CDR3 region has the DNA TGTGCCAGCAGCTCTCCAGGCGGGATACTCTATGGCTACACCTTC. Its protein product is CASSSPGGILYGYTF.

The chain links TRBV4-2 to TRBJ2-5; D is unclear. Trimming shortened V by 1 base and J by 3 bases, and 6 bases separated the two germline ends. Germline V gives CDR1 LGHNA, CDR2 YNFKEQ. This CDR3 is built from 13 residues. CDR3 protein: CASSQGREETQYF. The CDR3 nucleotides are TGTGCCAGCAGCCAAGGTCGAGAAGAGACCCAGTACTTC.

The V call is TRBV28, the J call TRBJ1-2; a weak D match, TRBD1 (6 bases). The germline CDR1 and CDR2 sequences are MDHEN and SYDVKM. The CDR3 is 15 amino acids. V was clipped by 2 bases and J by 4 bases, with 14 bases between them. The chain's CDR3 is CASSLADGGTYGYTF. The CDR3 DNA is TGTGCCAGCAGTTTAGCTGATGGGGGCACCTATGGCTACACCTTC.

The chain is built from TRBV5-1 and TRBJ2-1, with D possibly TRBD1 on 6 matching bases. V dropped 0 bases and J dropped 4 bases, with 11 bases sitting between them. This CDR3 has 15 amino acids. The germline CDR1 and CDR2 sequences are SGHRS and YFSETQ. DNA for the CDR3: TGCGCCAGCAGCTTGGTTAGGACAGATTACAATGAGCAGTTCTTC. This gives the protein CASSLVRTDYNEQFF.

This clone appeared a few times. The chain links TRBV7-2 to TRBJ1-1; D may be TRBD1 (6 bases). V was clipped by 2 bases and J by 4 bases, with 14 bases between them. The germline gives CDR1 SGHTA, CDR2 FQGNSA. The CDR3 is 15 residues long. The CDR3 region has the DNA TGTGCCAGCAGCTTACTGGCCAGGGGAAGCACTGAAGCTTTCTTT. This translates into CASSLLARGSTEAFF.

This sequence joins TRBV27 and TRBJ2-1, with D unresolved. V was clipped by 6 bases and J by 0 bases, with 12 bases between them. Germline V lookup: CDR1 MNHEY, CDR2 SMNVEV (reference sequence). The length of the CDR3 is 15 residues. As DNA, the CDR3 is TGTGCCAGCAGGGTCCAGGTTTCCTCCTACAATGAGCAGTTCTTC. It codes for CASRVQVSSYNEQFF.

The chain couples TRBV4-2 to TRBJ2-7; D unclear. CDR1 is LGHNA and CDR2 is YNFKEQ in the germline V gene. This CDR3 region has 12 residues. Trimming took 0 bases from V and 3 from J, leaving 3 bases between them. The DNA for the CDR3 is TGTGCCAGCAGCCAAGATCTCTACGAGCAGTACTTC. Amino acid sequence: CASSQDLYEQYF.

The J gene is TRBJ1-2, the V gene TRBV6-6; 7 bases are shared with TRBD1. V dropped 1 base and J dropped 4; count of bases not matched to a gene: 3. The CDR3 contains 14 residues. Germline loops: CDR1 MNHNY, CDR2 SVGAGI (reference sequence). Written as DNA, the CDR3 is TGTGCCAGCAGTTACTTGGGACAGCCCTATGGCTACACCTTC. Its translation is CASSYLGQPYGYTF.

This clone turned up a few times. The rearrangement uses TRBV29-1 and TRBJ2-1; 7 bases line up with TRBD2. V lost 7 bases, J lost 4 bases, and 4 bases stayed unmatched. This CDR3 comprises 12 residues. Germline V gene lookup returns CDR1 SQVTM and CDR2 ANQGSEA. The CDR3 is CSERGGYNEQFF. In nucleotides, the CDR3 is TGCAGCGAACGGGGAGGGTACAATGAGCAGTTCTTC.

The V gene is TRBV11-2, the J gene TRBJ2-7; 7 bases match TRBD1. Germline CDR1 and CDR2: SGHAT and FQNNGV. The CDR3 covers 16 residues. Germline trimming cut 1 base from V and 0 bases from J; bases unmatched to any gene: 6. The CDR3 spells CASSLGSAGGSYEQYF. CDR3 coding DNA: TGTGCCAGCAGCTTAGGTTCGGCAGGGGGCTCCTACGAGCAGTACTTC.

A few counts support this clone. Here the CDR3 DNA reads TGTGCCAGTAGTCCCCTTCCCGAGGACAGCTTACCATACGAGCAGTACTTC. Translating it yields CASSPLPEDSLPYEQYF. The chain carries TRBV19 and TRBJ2-7, with D tentatively TRBD1 (6 bases). Germline V CDR1 and CDR2: LNHDA, SQIVND (reference sequence). CDR3 length: 17 amino acids. Trimming cost V 5 bases and J 4 bases, with 24 bases left between them.

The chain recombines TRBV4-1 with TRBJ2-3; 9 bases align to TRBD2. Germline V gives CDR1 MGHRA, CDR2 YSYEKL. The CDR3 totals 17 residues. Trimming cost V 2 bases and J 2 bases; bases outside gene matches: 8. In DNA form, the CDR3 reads TGCGCCAGCAGCCAATCAAGACTAGCGGAGACCACAGATACGCAGTATTTT. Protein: CASSQSRLAETTDTQYF.